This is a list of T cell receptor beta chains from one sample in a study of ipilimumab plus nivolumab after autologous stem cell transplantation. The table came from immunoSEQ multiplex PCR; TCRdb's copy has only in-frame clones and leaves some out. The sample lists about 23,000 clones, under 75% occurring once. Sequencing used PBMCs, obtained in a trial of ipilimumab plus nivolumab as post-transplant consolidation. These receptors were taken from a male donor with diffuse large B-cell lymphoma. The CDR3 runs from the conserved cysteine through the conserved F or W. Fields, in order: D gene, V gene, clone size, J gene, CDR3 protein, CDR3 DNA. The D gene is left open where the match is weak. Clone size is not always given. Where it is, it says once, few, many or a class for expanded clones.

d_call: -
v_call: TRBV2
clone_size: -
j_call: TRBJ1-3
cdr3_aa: CATRALGNTIYF
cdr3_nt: TGTGCCACCAGGGCCCTCGGAAACACCATATATTTT

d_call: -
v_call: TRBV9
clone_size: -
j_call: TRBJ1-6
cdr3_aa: CASSVLMDFNSPLHF
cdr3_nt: TGTGCCAGCAGCGTATTGATGGATTTCAATTCACCCCTCCACTTT

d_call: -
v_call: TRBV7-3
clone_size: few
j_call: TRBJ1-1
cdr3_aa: CASSTQGFNTEAFF
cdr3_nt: TGTGCCAGCAGCACCCAGGGGTTCAACACTGAAGCTTTCTTT

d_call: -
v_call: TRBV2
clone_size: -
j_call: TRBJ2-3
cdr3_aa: CASSVVSRGDTQYF
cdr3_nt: TGTGCCAGCAGTGTGGTCTCGAGGGGAGATACGCAGTATTTT

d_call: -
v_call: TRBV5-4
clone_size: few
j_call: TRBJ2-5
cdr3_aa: CASSLGARGETQYF
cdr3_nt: TGTGCCAGCAGCTTGGGGGCTAGAGGGGAGACCCAGTACTTC

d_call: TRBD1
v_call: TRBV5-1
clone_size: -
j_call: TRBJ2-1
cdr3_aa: CASSVTGGKNEQFF
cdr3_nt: TGCGCCAGCAGCGTGACAGGGGGAAAGAATGAGCAGTTCTTC

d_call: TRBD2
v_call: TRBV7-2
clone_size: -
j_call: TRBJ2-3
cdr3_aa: CASSFTSGGRDTQYF
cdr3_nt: TGTGCCAGCAGCTTTACTAGCGGGGGGAGGGATACGCAGTATTTT

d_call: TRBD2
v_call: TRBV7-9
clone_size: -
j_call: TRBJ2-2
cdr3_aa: CASSPRMSLAGAGELFF
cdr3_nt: TGTGCCAGCAGCCCCCGGATGTCCCTAGCGGGAGCCGGGGAGCTGTTTTTT

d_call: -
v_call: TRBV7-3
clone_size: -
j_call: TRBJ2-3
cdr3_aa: CASSFIGTDTQYF
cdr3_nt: TGTGCCAGCAGCTTTATCGGCACAGATACGCAGTATTTT

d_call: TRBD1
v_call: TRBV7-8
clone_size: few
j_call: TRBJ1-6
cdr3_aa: CASSLPQGANSPLHF
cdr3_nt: TGTGCCAGCAGCCTACCACAGGGGGCTAATTCACCCCTCCACTTT

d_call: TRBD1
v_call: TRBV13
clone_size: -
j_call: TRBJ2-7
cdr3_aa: CASSLEGGTGEDEQYF
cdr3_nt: TGTGCCAGCAGCTTAGAGGGGGGGACAGGGGAGGACGAGCAGTACTTC

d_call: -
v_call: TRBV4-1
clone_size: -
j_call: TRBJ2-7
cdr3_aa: CASSQGVTYEQYF
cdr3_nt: TGCGCCAGCAGCCAAGGTGTAACGTACGAGCAGTACTTC

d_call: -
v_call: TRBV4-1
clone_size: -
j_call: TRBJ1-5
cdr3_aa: CASSQDLDQPQHF
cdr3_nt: TGCGCCAGCAGCCAAGATCTGGATCAGCCCCAGCATTTT

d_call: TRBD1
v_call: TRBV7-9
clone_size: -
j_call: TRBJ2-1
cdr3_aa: CASSPRDRGLEDEQFF
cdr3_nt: TGTGCCAGCAGCCCCCGGGACAGGGGGTTGGAGGATGAGCAGTTCTTC

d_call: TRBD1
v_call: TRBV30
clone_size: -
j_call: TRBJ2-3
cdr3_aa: CAWLPGQPSTDTQYF
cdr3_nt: TGTGCCTGGCTTCCGGGACAGCCTAGCACAGATACGCAGTATTTT

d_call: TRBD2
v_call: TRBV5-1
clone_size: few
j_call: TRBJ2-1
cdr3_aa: CASSPGTSGRSYYNEQFF
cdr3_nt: TGCGCCAGCAGCCCGGGGACTAGCGGGAGGTCTTACTACAATGAGCAGTTCTTC

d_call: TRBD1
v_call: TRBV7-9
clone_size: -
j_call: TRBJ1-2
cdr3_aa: CTSSLGDSYGYTF
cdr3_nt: TGTACCAGCAGCTTAGGGGACAGCTATGGCTACACCTTC

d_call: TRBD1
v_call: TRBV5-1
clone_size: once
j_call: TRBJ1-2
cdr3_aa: CASSIGTDNYGYTF
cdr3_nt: TGCGCCAGCAGCATAGGGACAGATAACTATGGCTACACCTTC

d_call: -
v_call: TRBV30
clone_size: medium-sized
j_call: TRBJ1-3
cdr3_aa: CAWSNGQTGNTIYF
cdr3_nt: TGTGCCTGGTCTAATGGGCAGACTGGAAACACCATATATTTT

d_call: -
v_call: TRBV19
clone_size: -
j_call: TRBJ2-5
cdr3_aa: CASSYRLRETQYF
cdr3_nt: TGTGCCAGTAGTTACAGACTAAGAGAGACCCAGTACTTC

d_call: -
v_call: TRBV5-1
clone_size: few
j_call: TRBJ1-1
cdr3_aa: CASSLRGDGTEAFF
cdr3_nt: TGCGCCAGCAGCTTAAGAGGGGATGGCACTGAAGCTTTCTTT

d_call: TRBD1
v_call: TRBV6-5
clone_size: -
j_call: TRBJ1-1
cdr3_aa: CASRTGETEAFF
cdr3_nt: TGTGCCAGCAGGACAGGGGAAACTGAAGCTTTCTTT

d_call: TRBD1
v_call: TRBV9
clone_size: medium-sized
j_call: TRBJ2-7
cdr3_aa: CASSLGQGAYEQYF
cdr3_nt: TGTGCCAGCAGCCTTGGACAGGGGGCTTACGAGCAGTACTTC

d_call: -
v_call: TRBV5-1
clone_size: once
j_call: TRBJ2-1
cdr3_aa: CASSLSVYNDNEQFF
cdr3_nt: TGCGCCAGCAGCTTGAGCGTTTATAACGACAATGAGCAGTTCTTC

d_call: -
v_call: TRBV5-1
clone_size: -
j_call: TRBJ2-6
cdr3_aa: CASSPDGMLGANVLTF
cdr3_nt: TGCGCCAGCAGCCCGGACGGGATGTTGGGGGCCAACGTCCTGACTTTC

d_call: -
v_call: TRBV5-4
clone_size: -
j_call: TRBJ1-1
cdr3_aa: CASSLAGNTEAFF
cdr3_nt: TGTGCCAGCAGCTTGGCAGGGAACACTGAAGCTTTCTTT

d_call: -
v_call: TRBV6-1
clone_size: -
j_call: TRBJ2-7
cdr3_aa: CASSEAGGWDEQYF
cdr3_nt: TGTGCCAGCAGTGAAGCAGGTGGATGGGACGAGCAGTACTTC

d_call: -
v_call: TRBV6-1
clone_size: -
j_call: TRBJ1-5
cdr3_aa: CASSWDSNQPQHF
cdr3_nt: TGTGCCAGCAGCTGGGATAGCAATCAGCCCCAGCATTTT

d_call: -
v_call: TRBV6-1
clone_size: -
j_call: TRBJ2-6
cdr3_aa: CASSESGANVLTF
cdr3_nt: TGTGCCAGCAGTGAGTCCGGGGCCAACGTCCTGACTTTC

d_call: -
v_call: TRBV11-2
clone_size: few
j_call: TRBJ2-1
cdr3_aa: CASSLEWDEQFF
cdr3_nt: TGTGCCAGCAGCTTAGAGTGGGATGAGCAGTTCTTC

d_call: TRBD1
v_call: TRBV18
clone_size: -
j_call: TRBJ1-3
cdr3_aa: CASSQMTGQIGNTIYF
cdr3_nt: TGTGCCAGCTCTCAAATGACAGGGCAAATCGGAAACACCATATATTTT

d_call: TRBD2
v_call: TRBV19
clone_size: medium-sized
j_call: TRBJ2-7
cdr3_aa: CASSIGGGSYEQYF
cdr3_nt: TGTGCCAGTAGTATAGGCGGGGGGTCCTACGAGCAGTACTTC

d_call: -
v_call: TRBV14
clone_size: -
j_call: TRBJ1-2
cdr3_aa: CASSQHRGPEGYTF
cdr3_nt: TGTGCCAGCAGCCAGCACCGGGGCCCAGAAGGCTACACCTTC

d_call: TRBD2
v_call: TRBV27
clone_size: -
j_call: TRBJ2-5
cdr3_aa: CASSQLAGQETQYF
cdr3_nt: TGTGCCAGCAGTCAACTAGCGGGGCAAGAGACCCAGTACTTC

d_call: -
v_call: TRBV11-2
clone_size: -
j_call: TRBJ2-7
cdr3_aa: CASSLAAASYEQYF
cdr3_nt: TGTGCCAGCAGCTTAGCTGCTGCCTCCTACGAGCAGTACTTC

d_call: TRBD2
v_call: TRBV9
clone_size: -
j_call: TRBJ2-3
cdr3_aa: CASSVAGGVDTQYF
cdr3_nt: TGTGCCAGCAGCGTAGCGGGAGGGGTAGATACGCAGTATTTT

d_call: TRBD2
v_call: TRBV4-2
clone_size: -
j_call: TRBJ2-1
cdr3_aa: CASSQEVGRALFF
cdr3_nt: TGTGCCAGCAGCCAAGAGGTCGGGAGGGCCTTATTCTTC

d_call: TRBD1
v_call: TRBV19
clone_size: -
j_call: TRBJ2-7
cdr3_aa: CASSMRTGSYEQYF
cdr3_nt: TGTGCCAGTAGTATGCGGACAGGGTCCTACGAGCAGTACTTC

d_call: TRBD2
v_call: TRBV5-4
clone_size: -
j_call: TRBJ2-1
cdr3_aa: CASSSGLLNPGTTYNEQFF
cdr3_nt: TGTGCCAGCAGCTCGGGACTACTCAACCCGGGGACCACCTACAATGAGCAGTTCTTC

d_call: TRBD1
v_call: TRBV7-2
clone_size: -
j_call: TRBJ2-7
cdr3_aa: CASSSEPGQTYEQYF
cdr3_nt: TGTGCCAGCAGCTCGGAGCCGGGACAGACCTACGAGCAGTACTTC

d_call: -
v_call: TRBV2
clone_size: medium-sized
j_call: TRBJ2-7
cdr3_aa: CASRSPSENEQYF
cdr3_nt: TGTGCCAGCAGGTCCCCCTCAGAGAACGAGCAGTACTTC

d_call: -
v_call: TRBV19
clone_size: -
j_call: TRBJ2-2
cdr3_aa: CASSTPREGSGTGELFF
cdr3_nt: TGTGCCAGTAGTACCCCCCGGGAAGGGTCGGGCACCGGGGAGCTGTTTTTT

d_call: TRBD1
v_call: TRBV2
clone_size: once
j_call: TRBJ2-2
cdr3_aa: CASSGQGYTGELFF
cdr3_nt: TGTGCCAGCAGTGGACAGGGGTACACCGGGGAGCTGTTTTTT

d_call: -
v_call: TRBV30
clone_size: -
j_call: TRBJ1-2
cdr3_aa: CAWSRGSRFGYTF
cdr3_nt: TGTGCCTGGAGTCGTGGTTCTCGGTTTGGCTACACCTTC

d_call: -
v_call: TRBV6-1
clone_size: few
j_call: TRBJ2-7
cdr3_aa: CASRGLVVLGQYF
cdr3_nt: TGTGCCAGCAGAGGATTAGTCGTCCTAGGGCAGTACTTC

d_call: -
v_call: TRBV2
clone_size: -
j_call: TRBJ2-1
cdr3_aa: CASSEPPQFF
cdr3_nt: TGTGCCAGCAGTGAACCCCCGCAGTTCTTC

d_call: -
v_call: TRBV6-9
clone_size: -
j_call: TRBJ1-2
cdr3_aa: CASSALTYGKTYGYTF
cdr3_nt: TGTGCCAGCAGTGCTCTGACTTACGGAAAGACCTATGGCTACACCTTC

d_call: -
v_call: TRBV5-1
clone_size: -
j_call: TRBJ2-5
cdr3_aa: CASSSLQGGQETQYF
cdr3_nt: TGCGCCAGCAGCTCACTTCAGGGGGGCCAAGAGACCCAGTACTTC